The rows below give T cell receptor beta chains drawn from one sample of a study of blood T cell repertoires in COVID-19. TCRdb's copy holds only in-frame clones and misses some; the assay was immunoSEQ multiplex PCR. The sample holds about 81,000 clones; around 82% are singletons and the top ten take approximately 7%. Sequences were obtained from peripheral blood. The origin of the receptors is a human donor in a cohort sampled during active COVID-19. Both conserved end residues are part of each CDR3. Each record gives: clone size, D gene, CDR3 length, J gene, V gene, CDR3 protein, CDR3 DNA. A D gene is named only where the DNA matches it firmly. Size is stated for part of the rows, as once, few or many counts, or as a class when the clone is expanded.

clone_size: NA
d_call: TRBD1
cdr3_length: 15
j_call: TRBJ1-4
v_call: TRBV9
cdr3_aa: CASSVGGQGNEKLFF
cdr3_nt: TGTGCCAGCAGCGTTGGGGGACAGGGAAATGAAAAACTGTTTTTT

clone_size: NA
d_call: TRBD2
cdr3_length: 22
j_call: TRBJ2-7
v_call: TRBV27
cdr3_aa: CASSPGRWGWGLAGGFSYEQYF
cdr3_nt: TGTGCCAGCAGTCCCGGACGGTGGGGTTGGGGACTAGCGGGGGGGTTCTCCTACGAGCAGTACTTC

clone_size: NA
d_call: NA
cdr3_length: 13
j_call: TRBJ2-5
v_call: TRBV10-3
cdr3_aa: CAIRVQGSETQYF
cdr3_nt: TGTGCCATCAGGGTACAGGGAAGCGAGACCCAGTACTTC

clone_size: NA
d_call: TRBD2
cdr3_length: 15
j_call: TRBJ2-1
v_call: TRBV7-2
cdr3_aa: CASGIVAGGNNEQFF
cdr3_nt: TGTGCCAGCGGAATTGTAGCGGGGGGGAACAATGAGCAGTTCTTC

clone_size: NA
d_call: NA
cdr3_length: 13
j_call: TRBJ1-1
v_call: TRBV19
cdr3_aa: CASSISVNTEAFF
cdr3_nt: TGTGCCAGTAGTATTTCGGTGAACACTGAAGCTTTCTTT

clone_size: NA
d_call: NA
cdr3_length: 14
j_call: TRBJ1-4
v_call: TRBV7-2
cdr3_aa: CASSLTATNEKLFF
cdr3_nt: TGTGCCAGCAGCCTGACAGCAACTAATGAAAAACTGTTTTTT

clone_size: NA
d_call: NA
cdr3_length: 12
j_call: TRBJ2-7
v_call: TRBV6-6
cdr3_aa: CASRRGSDEQYF
cdr3_nt: TGTGCCAGCAGAAGGGGGTCCGACGAGCAGTACTTC

clone_size: NA
d_call: TRBD1
cdr3_length: 15
j_call: TRBJ2-7
v_call: TRBV12-5
cdr3_aa: CASGLRGTGTYEQYF
cdr3_nt: TGTGCTAGTGGGCTCCGTGGGACAGGGACCTACGAGCAGTACTTC

clone_size: NA
d_call: TRBD2
cdr3_length: 16
j_call: TRBJ2-1
v_call: TRBV2
cdr3_aa: CASSEFQRGGRVEQFF
cdr3_nt: TGTGCCAGCAGTGAGTTTCAGCGGGGGGGCCGGGTTGAGCAGTTCTTC

clone_size: few
d_call: TRBD2
cdr3_length: 13
j_call: TRBJ2-7
v_call: TRBV7-2
cdr3_aa: CATAGTSGYEQYF
cdr3_nt: TGTGCCACCGCCGGGACTAGCGGCTACGAGCAGTACTTC

clone_size: few
d_call: TRBD1
cdr3_length: 15
j_call: TRBJ2-3
v_call: TRBV6-6
cdr3_aa: CASSYGTGDTDTQYF
cdr3_nt: TGTGCCAGCAGTTACGGGACAGGAGACACAGATACGCAGTATTTT

clone_size: NA
d_call: TRBD1
cdr3_length: 13
j_call: TRBJ1-4
v_call: TRBV2
cdr3_aa: CASTGGGKEKLFF
cdr3_nt: TGTGCCAGCACAGGAGGGGGCAAAGAAAAACTGTTTTTT

clone_size: once
d_call: NA
cdr3_length: 15
j_call: TRBJ2-5
v_call: TRBV28
cdr3_aa: CASSPLSGLQETQYF
cdr3_nt: TGTGCCAGCAGTCCACTATCTGGACTCCAAGAGACCCAGTACTTC

clone_size: NA
d_call: NA
cdr3_length: 12
j_call: TRBJ1-1
v_call: TRBV6-5
cdr3_aa: CASSRGNTEAFF
cdr3_nt: TGTGCCAGCTCCCGCGGGAACACTGAAGCTTTCTTT

clone_size: NA
d_call: NA
cdr3_length: 17
j_call: TRBJ1-2
v_call: TRBV5-5
cdr3_aa: CASSLAYSTGYTNGYTF
cdr3_nt: TGTGCCAGCAGCTTGGCCTATTCCACAGGATACACTAATGGCTACACCTTC

clone_size: NA
d_call: NA
cdr3_length: 15
j_call: TRBJ1-1
v_call: TRBV6-5
cdr3_aa: CASSTRTAANTEAFF
cdr3_nt: TGTGCCAGCAGTACACGGACAGCCGCGAACACTGAAGCTTTCTTT

clone_size: NA
d_call: TRBD1
cdr3_length: 16
j_call: TRBJ2-1
v_call: TRBV5-4
cdr3_aa: CASSSGQGTPYNEQFF
cdr3_nt: TGTGCCAGCAGCTCTGGACAGGGAACCCCCTACAATGAGCAGTTCTTC

clone_size: NA
d_call: NA
cdr3_length: 17
j_call: TRBJ2-7
v_call: TRBV18
cdr3_aa: CASSPRGGPTLSYEQYF
cdr3_nt: TGTGCCAGCTCACCGCGAGGGGGACCGACTCTTTCCTACGAGCAGTACTTC

clone_size: few
d_call: NA
cdr3_length: 14
j_call: TRBJ1-2
v_call: TRBV19
cdr3_aa: CASRAGDRNYGYTF
cdr3_nt: TGTGCCAGTAGGGCGGGAGACAGGAACTATGGCTACACCTTC

clone_size: NA
d_call: TRBD2
cdr3_length: 15
j_call: TRBJ2-3
v_call: TRBV6-2/TRBV6-3
cdr3_aa: CASSYGTSGADTQYF
cdr3_nt: TGTGCCAGCAGTTACGGGACTAGCGGGGCAGATACGCAGTATTTT

clone_size: once
d_call: NA
cdr3_length: 13
j_call: TRBJ1-2
v_call: TRBV5-1
cdr3_aa: CASSSGVNYGYTF
cdr3_nt: TGCGCCAGCAGCTCCGGGGTAAACTATGGCTACACCTTC

clone_size: NA
d_call: TRBD1
cdr3_length: 18
j_call: TRBJ2-5
v_call: TRBV5-1
cdr3_aa: CASSFVGTGGGSQETQYF
cdr3_nt: TGCGCCAGCAGCTTTGTTGGGACAGGGGGGGGTTCCCAAGAGACCCAGTACTTC

clone_size: NA
d_call: NA
cdr3_length: 15
j_call: TRBJ1-2
v_call: TRBV11-2
cdr3_aa: CASSLGGGFNYGYTF
cdr3_nt: TGTGCCAGCAGCTTAGGGGGGGGATTTAACTATGGCTACACCTTC

clone_size: few
d_call: NA
cdr3_length: 13
j_call: TRBJ1-1
v_call: TRBV4-3
cdr3_aa: CASSQETRVEAFF
cdr3_nt: TGCGCCAGCAGCCAAGAAACTAGGGTTGAAGCTTTCTTT

clone_size: NA
d_call: NA
cdr3_length: 14
j_call: TRBJ2-7
v_call: TRBV5-1
cdr3_aa: CASSLDGVPGEQYF
cdr3_nt: TGCGCCAGCAGCTTGGACGGGGTCCCAGGCGAGCAGTACTTC

clone_size: NA
d_call: NA
cdr3_length: 15
j_call: TRBJ2-7
v_call: TRBV27
cdr3_aa: CASSRVGGYVAEQYF
cdr3_nt: TGTGCCAGCAGCCGGGTTGGGGGCTACGTGGCCGAGCAGTACTTC

clone_size: NA
d_call: NA
cdr3_length: 16
j_call: TRBJ2-3
v_call: TRBV5-4
cdr3_aa: CASSSKQVRATDTQYF
cdr3_nt: TGTGCCAGCAGCTCGAAGCAGGTCAGGGCCACAGATACGCAGTATTTT

clone_size: NA
d_call: TRBD1
cdr3_length: 15
j_call: TRBJ1-6
v_call: TRBV6-5
cdr3_aa: CASSYYGTESSPLHF
cdr3_nt: TGTGCCAGCAGTTATTATGGGACAGAGAGTTCACCCCTCCACTTT

clone_size: NA
d_call: NA
cdr3_length: 14
j_call: TRBJ2-6
v_call: TRBV6-2/TRBV6-3
cdr3_aa: CASSTGSGANVLTF
cdr3_nt: TGTGCCAGCAGCACAGGCTCTGGGGCCAACGTCCTGACTTTC

clone_size: NA
d_call: TRBD1
cdr3_length: 15
j_call: TRBJ1-2
v_call: TRBV3-1/TRBV3-2
cdr3_aa: CASSQGKGAYYGYTF
cdr3_nt: TGTGCCAGCAGCCAAGGCAAGGGGGCGTACTATGGCTACACCTTC

clone_size: NA
d_call: NA
cdr3_length: 13
j_call: TRBJ1-1
v_call: TRBV30
cdr3_aa: CAWRGLWATEAFF
cdr3_nt: TGTGCCTGGAGGGGGCTATGGGCCACTGAAGCTTTCTTT

clone_size: NA
d_call: NA
cdr3_length: 19
j_call: TRBJ1-5
v_call: TRBV3-1/TRBV3-2
cdr3_aa: CASSQEWPGKFSSNQPQHF
cdr3_nt: TGTGCCAGCAGCCAAGAGTGGCCAGGGAAATTCTCTAGCAATCAGCCCCAGCATTTT

clone_size: NA
d_call: NA
cdr3_length: 11
j_call: TRBJ1-3
v_call: TRBV12-3/TRBV12-4
cdr3_aa: CAAGVGNTIYF
cdr3_nt: TGTGCCGCGGGCGTCGGAAACACCATATATTTT

clone_size: NA
d_call: NA
cdr3_length: 14
j_call: TRBJ1-2
v_call: TRBV4-1
cdr3_aa: CASSQDRVNYGYTF
cdr3_nt: TGCGCCAGCAGCCAAGACAGGGTTAACTATGGCTACACCTTC

clone_size: few
d_call: NA
cdr3_length: 13
j_call: TRBJ2-7
v_call: TRBV20-1
cdr3_aa: CSASHPGSYEQYF
cdr3_nt: TGCAGTGCTAGTCACCCGGGAAGCTACGAGCAGTACTTC

clone_size: NA
d_call: TRBD1
cdr3_length: 16
j_call: TRBJ1-1
v_call: TRBV6-2/TRBV6-3
cdr3_aa: CASSKGQGALNTEAFF
cdr3_nt: TGTGCCAGCAGTAAAGGACAGGGGGCATTGAACACTGAAGCTTTCTTT

clone_size: few
d_call: NA
cdr3_length: 15
j_call: TRBJ1-1
v_call: TRBV4-1
cdr3_aa: CASSQEAQVNTEAFF
cdr3_nt: TGCGCCAGCAGCCAAGAAGCCCAGGTGAACACTGAAGCTTTCTTT

clone_size: NA
d_call: TRBD1
cdr3_length: 13
j_call: TRBJ1-5
v_call: TRBV2
cdr3_aa: CAIRKGQDQPQHF
cdr3_nt: TGTGCCATCCGTAAGGGACAGGATCAGCCCCAGCATTTT

clone_size: NA
d_call: TRBD2
cdr3_length: 16
j_call: TRBJ2-3
v_call: TRBV5-4
cdr3_aa: CASSSLAKGSGDTQYF
cdr3_nt: TGTGCCAGCAGCTCACTAGCGAAAGGGTCCGGAGATACGCAGTATTTT

clone_size: NA
d_call: TRBD1
cdr3_length: 14
j_call: TRBJ2-7
v_call: TRBV2
cdr3_aa: CASRSGTGSYEQYF
cdr3_nt: TGTGCCAGCAGATCCGGGACAGGGTCCTACGAGCAGTACTTC

clone_size: NA
d_call: NA
cdr3_length: 16
j_call: TRBJ1-5
v_call: TRBV19
cdr3_aa: CASSIDQATPNQPQHF
cdr3_nt: TGTGCCAGTAGTATAGATCAGGCGACCCCAAATCAGCCCCAGCATTTT

clone_size: NA
d_call: NA
cdr3_length: 13
j_call: TRBJ2-1
v_call: TRBV5-1
cdr3_aa: CASSLEQYNEQFF
cdr3_nt: TGCGCCAGCAGCTTGGAACAGTACAATGAGCAGTTCTTC

clone_size: NA
d_call: NA
cdr3_length: 13
j_call: TRBJ2-1
v_call: TRBV5-1
cdr3_aa: CASSPTGIDEQFF
cdr3_nt: TGCGCCAGCAGTCCTACCGGGATCGATGAGCAGTTCTTC

clone_size: NA
d_call: TRBD1
cdr3_length: 15
j_call: TRBJ2-7
v_call: TRBV7-2
cdr3_aa: CASSFTGGKGYEQYF
cdr3_nt: TGTGCCAGCAGCTTTACAGGGGGGAAGGGCTACGAGCAGTACTTC

clone_size: NA
d_call: TRBD2
cdr3_length: 18
j_call: TRBJ2-7
v_call: TRBV4-1
cdr3_aa: CASSQRPPGLAGSYEQYF
cdr3_nt: TGCGCCAGCAGCCAGAGGCCTCCGGGACTAGCTGGGTCCTACGAGCAGTACTTC

clone_size: NA
d_call: NA
cdr3_length: 11
j_call: TRBJ1-2
v_call: TRBV6-6
cdr3_aa: CASSSTTRQGF
cdr3_nt: TGTGCCAGCAGTTCCACGACGCGGCAGGGTTTC

clone_size: NA
d_call: TRBD2
cdr3_length: 17
j_call: TRBJ2-1
v_call: TRBV4-1
cdr3_aa: CASSRQPGLASNNEQFF
cdr3_nt: TGCGCCAGCAGCCGTCAGCCGGGACTAGCTTCTAACAATGAGCAGTTCTTC

clone_size: NA
d_call: TRBD1
cdr3_length: 15
j_call: TRBJ2-1
v_call: TRBV5-1
cdr3_aa: CASSSDRGVGNEQFF
cdr3_nt: TGCGCCAGCAGCTCGGACAGGGGTGTGGGCAATGAGCAGTTCTTC

clone_size: NA
d_call: NA
cdr3_length: 14
j_call: TRBJ1-1
v_call: TRBV3-1/TRBV3-2
cdr3_aa: CASSQIQANTEAFF
cdr3_nt: TGTGCCAGCAGCCAGATACAGGCTAACACTGAAGCTTTCTTT

clone_size: NA
d_call: NA
cdr3_length: 14
j_call: TRBJ1-1
v_call: TRBV6-2/TRBV6-3
cdr3_aa: CASSYAGDIPEAFF
cdr3_nt: TGTGCCAGCAGTTACGCCGGGGACATACCTGAAGCTTTCTTT

clone_size: NA
d_call: NA
cdr3_length: 15
j_call: TRBJ2-5
v_call: TRBV21-1
cdr3_aa: CASSKEAGVVETQYF
cdr3_nt: TGTGCCAGCAGCAAAGAGGCAGGGGTTGTGGAGACCCAGTACTTC

clone_size: NA
d_call: NA
cdr3_length: 13
j_call: TRBJ1-1
v_call: TRBV7-2
cdr3_aa: CASSLGDGQEAFF
cdr3_nt: TGTGCCAGCAGCTTAGGTGACGGACAAGAAGCTTTCTTT

clone_size: NA
d_call: TRBD1
cdr3_length: 14
j_call: TRBJ1-1
v_call: TRBV2
cdr3_aa: CASSEVPGQYEAFF
cdr3_nt: TGTGCCAGCAGTGAGGTTCCGGGACAGTATGAAGCTTTCTTT

clone_size: NA
d_call: TRBD2
cdr3_length: 17
j_call: TRBJ2-5
v_call: TRBV6-6
cdr3_aa: CASSPNDGTSGRETQYF
cdr3_nt: TGTGCCAGCAGTCCAAACGACGGGACTAGCGGTCGGGAGACCCAGTACTTC

clone_size: NA
d_call: NA
cdr3_length: 11
j_call: TRBJ1-1
v_call: TRBV21-1
cdr3_aa: CASSQEVDAFF
cdr3_nt: TGTGCCAGCAGCCAGGAGGTAGACGCTTTCTTT

clone_size: NA
d_call: NA
cdr3_length: 14
j_call: TRBJ1-6
v_call: TRBV7-9
cdr3_aa: CASSAGDSNSPLHF
cdr3_nt: TGTGCCAGCAGCGCCGGGGATTCTAATTCACCCCTCCACTTT

clone_size: NA
d_call: TRBD1
cdr3_length: 14
j_call: TRBJ2-7
v_call: TRBV11-2
cdr3_aa: CASSSRGPSYEQYF
cdr3_nt: TGTGCCAGCAGCTCCAGGGGGCCCTCCTACGAGCAGTACTTC

clone_size: NA
d_call: NA
cdr3_length: 11
j_call: TRBJ1-1
v_call: TRBV6-5
cdr3_aa: CASRGETEAFF
cdr3_nt: TGTGCCAGCAGGGGCGAAACTGAAGCTTTCTTT

clone_size: NA
d_call: NA
cdr3_length: 15
j_call: TRBJ1-2
v_call: TRBV6-4
cdr3_aa: CASSGNGGAQEGYTF
cdr3_nt: TGTGCCAGCAGCGGCAATGGAGGAGCGCAGGAGGGCTACACCTTC